The 4 T cell receptor beta chains given below trace back to one sample, sequenced in a study of T cells after yellow fever vaccination. TCRdb itself ran the 5' RACE reads through MiXCR, one entry per CDR3 protein. The sample includes 500,000 to 650,000 distinct CDR3 sequences, approximately 13% of them seen just once. Source: PBMCs, taken on the day of the yellow fever booster vaccination. The origin of the receptors is a man aged 30 to 45 who received the YFV17D yellow fever vaccine.

The chain couples TRBV29-1 to TRBJ2-1, with TRBD1 as a possible D gene (5 bases). Germline CDR1 SQVTM, CDR2 ANQGSEA. Trimming took off 3 bases at V and 7 bases at J, with 7 bases between the two ends. The CDR3 has 11 amino acids. The CDR3 DNA follows: TGCAGCGTTGACAGGGTGAATGAGCAGTTCTTC. This sequence encodes CSVDRVNEQFF.

This clonotype was found a few times. This chain links TRBV20-1 with TRBJ2-3, with 11 nucleotides matching TRBD2. Germline values: CDR1 DFQATT, CDR2 SNEGSKA (reference sequence). With V trimmed by 5 bases and J by 0 bases, 4 bases remained unmatched. This CDR3 contains 15 residues. The CDR3 DNA reads as TGCAGTGCTCCTCGGACTAGCGGGAGCACAGATACGCAGTATTTT. Amino acid sequence: CSAPRTSGSTDTQYF.

The genes are TRBV10-3 and TRBJ2-7, with D hard to call. Trimming removed 6 bases from V and 3 bases from J, with 18 bases in between. Germline CDR1 ENHRY, CDR2 SYGVKD. The CDR3 length is 15 residues. This chain's CDR3 is CAIRRSVGSNYEQYF. CDR3 coding DNA: TGTGCCATCAGACGATCCGTAGGGTCGAACTACGAGCAGTACTTC.

This clonotype turned up a few times. The V gene is TRBV12-3 or TRBV12-4, the J gene TRBJ2-3; 7 bases are a match to TRBD1. The CDR3 runs 13 residues. The V segment lost 6 bases and the J segment 8 bases; nucleotides outside the gene matches: 8. The CDR3 reads CASSPPTGATQYF. The CDR3 region has the DNA TGTGCCAGCAGCCCACCCACAGGGGCTACGCAGTATTTT.